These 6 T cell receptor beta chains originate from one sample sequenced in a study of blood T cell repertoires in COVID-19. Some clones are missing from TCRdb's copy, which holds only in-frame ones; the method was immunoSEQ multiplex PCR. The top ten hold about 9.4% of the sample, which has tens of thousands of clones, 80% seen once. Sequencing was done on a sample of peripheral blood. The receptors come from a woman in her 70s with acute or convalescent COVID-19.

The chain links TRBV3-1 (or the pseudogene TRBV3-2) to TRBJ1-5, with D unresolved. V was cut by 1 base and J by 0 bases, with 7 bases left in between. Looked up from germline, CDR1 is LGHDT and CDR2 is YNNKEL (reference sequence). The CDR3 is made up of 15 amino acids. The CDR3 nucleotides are TGTGCCAGCAGCCAAGCTCCAGGTAGCAATCAGCCCCAGCATTTT. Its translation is CASSQAPGSNQPQHF.

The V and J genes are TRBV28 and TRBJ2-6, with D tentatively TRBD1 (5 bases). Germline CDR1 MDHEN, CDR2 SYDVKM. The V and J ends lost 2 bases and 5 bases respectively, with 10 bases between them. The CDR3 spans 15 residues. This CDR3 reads CASSLRGVWANVLTF. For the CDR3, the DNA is TGTGCCAGCAGTTTAAGGGGCGTCTGGGCCAACGTCCTGACTTTC.

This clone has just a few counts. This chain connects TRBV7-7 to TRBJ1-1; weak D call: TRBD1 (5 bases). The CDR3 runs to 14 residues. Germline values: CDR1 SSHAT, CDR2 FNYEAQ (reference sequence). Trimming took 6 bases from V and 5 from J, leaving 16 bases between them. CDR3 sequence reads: CASSPLGGGTEAFF. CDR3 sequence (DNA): TGTGCCAGCAGTCCCCTCGGGGGAGGGACTGAAGCTTTCTTT.

The CDR3 loop reads CASSKRTDNEKLFF. The CDR3 bases are TGTGCCAGCAGCAAACGGACAGATAATGAAAAACTGTTTTTT. This chain links TRBV2 with TRBJ1-4; D possibly corresponds to TRBD1 (6 bases). Germline assignment: CDR1 SNHLY and CDR2 FYNNEI. The CDR3 is 14 residues long. The V gene lost 6 bases and the J gene lost 4 bases, with 12 bases spanning the gap.

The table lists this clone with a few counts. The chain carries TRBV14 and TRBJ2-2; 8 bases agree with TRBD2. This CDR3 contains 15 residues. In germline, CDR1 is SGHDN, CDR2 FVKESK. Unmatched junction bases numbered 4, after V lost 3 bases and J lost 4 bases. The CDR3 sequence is CASSQGSGGTGELFF. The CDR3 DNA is TGTGCCAGCAGCCAGGGAAGCGGGGGCACCGGGGAGCTGTTTTTT.

The CDR3 loop reads CASSVNRGRQPQHF. As DNA, the CDR3 is TGTGCCAGCAGTGTCAACAGGGGCAGACAGCCCCAGCATTTT. V and J are TRBV28 and TRBJ1-5, with 7 bases matching TRBD1. Germline values: CDR1 MDHEN, CDR2 SYDVKM. The CDR3 is made up of 14 amino acids. The J segment lost 7 bases and the V segment lost 5 bases, leaving 8 bases of the junction unmatched.